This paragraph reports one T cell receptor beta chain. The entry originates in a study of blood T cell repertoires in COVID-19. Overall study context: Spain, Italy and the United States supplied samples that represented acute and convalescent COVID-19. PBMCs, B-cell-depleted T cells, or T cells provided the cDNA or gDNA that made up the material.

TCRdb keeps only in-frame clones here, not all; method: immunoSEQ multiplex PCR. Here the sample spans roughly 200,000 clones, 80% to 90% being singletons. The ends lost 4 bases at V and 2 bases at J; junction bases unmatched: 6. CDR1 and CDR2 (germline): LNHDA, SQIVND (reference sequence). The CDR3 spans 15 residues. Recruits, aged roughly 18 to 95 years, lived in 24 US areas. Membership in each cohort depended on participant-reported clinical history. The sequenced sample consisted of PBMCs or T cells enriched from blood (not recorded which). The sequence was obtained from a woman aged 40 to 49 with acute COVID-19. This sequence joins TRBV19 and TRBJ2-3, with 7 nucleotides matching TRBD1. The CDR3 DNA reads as TGTGCCAGTAGTACCGACAGGGTTTTCACAGATACGCAGTATTTT. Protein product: CASSTDRVFTDTQYF.